This T cell receptor beta chain comes out of a study of T cell repertoires in cytomegalovirus infection. Trimming cost V 0 bases and J 7 bases; bases outside gene matches: 4. Germline CDR1 is SGHVS and CDR2 is FNYEAQ. The CDR3 spans 14 residues. At least ten counts were recorded for this clonotype. The antigen is not known. The study's findings and limits: Cumulative public TCR beta family frequency identified CMV carriers with the relevant HLA.

TCRdb re-analysed the reads in MiXCR, keeping a single row per CDR3 protein. The repertoire holds around 300,000 distinct CDR3 sequences, with roughly 25% as singletons. The gene calls are TRBV7-6 and TRBJ2-3; 7 nucleotides line up with TRBD2. The TCR originated in a human donor in good health (CMV status not recorded). Some clones in this sample may be carry-over from other donors' samples. Material: PBMCs. CDR3: CASSLAGLPNTQYF. The CDR3 DNA reads as TGTGCCAGCAGCTTAGCGGGACTACCGAATACGCAGTATTTT.